This T cell receptor beta chain emerged from a study of blood T cell repertoires in COVID-19. Study at large: COVID-19 samples from acute and convalescent phases originated in the United States, Italy and Spain. From T cells, B-cell-depleted T cells, or PBMCs came the material, which was cDNA or gDNA.

Original methodology: Researchers report that nucleated cell counts were estimated from reference gene primer amplification. The repertoire was sequenced with immunoSEQ multiplex PCR; TCRdb's copy has only in-frame clones and lacks some. The DNA was the basis for D and trimming; V, J and clone size are from that table. Of 150,000 to 200,000 clones listed, about 78% are singletons. This clone appeared once. V shed 7 bases and J shed 5 bases, with 8 bases lying between them. CDR1 and CDR2 from the germline V gene are MNHEY and SVGAGI. This CDR3 region has 11 residues. Source material: peripheral blood. The clonotype originates from a woman in her forties or fifties with active or convalescent COVID-19. This chain connects TRBV6-5 to TRBJ1-1, with D perhaps matching TRBD1 (5 bases). The CDR3 sequence: CASTRGTEAFF. CDR3 in DNA: TGTGCCAGCACCCGGGGGACTGAAGCTTTCTTT.